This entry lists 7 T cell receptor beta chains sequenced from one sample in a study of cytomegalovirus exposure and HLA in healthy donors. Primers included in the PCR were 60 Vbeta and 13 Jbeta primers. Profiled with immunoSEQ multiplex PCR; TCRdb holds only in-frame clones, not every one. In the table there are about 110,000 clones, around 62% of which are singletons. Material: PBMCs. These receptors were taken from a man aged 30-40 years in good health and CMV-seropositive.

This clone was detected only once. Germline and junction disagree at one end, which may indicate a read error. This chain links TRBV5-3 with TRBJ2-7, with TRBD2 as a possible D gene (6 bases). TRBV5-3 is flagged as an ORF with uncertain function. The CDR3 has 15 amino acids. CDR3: CARTLKKGRPYEQYF. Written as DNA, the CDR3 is TGTGCCAGAACCTTGAAAAAGGGGAGGCCCTACGAGCAGTACTTC.

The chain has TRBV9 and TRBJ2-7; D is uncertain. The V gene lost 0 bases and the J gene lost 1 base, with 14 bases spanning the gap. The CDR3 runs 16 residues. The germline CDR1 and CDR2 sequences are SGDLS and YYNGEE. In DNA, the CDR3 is TGTGCCAGCAGCGTAGGATTTGGAGCTGAGTCCTACGAGCAGTACTTC. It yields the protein CASSVGFGAESYEQYF.

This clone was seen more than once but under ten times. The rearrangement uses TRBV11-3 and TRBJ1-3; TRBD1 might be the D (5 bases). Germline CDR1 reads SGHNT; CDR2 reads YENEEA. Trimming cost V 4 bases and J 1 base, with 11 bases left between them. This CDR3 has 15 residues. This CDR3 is CASSSGVGSGNTIYF. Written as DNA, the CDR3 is TGTGCCAGCAGCTCGGGGGTTGGGTCTGGAAACACCATATATTTT.

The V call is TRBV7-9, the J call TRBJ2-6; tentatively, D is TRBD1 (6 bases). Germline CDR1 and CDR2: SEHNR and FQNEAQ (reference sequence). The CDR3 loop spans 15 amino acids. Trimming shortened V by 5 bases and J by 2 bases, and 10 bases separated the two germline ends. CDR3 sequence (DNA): TGTGCCAGCAGCGATTGGACAGCTGGGGCCAACGTCCTGACTTTC. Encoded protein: CASSDWTAGANVLTF.

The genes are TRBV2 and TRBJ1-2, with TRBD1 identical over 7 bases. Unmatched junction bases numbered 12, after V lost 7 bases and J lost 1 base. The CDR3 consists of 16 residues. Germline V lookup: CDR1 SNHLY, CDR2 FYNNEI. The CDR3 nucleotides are TGTGCCAGCACCGTCGACAGGGTGGACCTTAACTATGGCTACACCTTC. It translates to CASTVDRVDLNYGYTF. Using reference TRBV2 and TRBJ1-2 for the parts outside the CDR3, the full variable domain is EPEVTQTPSHQVTQMGQEVILRCVPISNHLYFYWYRQILGQKVEFLVSFYNNEISEKSEIFDDQFSVERPDGSNFTLKIRSTKLEDSAMYFCASTVDRVDLNYGYTFGSGTRLTVV.

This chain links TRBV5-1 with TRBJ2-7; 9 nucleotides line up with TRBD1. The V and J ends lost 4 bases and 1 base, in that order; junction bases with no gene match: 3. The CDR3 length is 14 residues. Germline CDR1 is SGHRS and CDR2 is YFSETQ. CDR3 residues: CASSKGQGSYEQYF. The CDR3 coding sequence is TGCGCCAGCAGCAAGGGACAGGGATCCTACGAGCAGTACTTC.

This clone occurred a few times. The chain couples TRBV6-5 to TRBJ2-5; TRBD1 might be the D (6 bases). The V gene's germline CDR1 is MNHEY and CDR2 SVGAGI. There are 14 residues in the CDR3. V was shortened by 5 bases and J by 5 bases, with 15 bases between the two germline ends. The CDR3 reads CASSTGHLGETQYF. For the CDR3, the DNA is TGTGCCAGCAGTACGGGACACCTCGGGGAGACCCAGTACTTC.